This passage covers 22 T cell receptor beta chains from one sample sequenced in a study of T-cell reconstitution after alpha-beta-depleted transplantation in children. Using unique molecular identifiers, the investigators prepared the TCRbeta library. TCRdb fed the PCR reads into MiXCR, producing one record per CDR3 protein. Here the sample spans about 980,000 distinct CDR3 sequences, about 29% being singletons. The sample consisted of PBMCs, mostly from graft donor cells, taken 360 days after TCRalphabeta/CD19-depleted stem cell transplant. The receptors shown here come from a boy in the first two years of life who had a stem cell transplant for SCID, so the T cells may come from the graft donor.

The sample holds a few counts of this clonotype. J is TRBJ1-1 and V is TRBV15, with D maybe TRBD1 (5 bases). The CDR3 runs 13 residues. Germline lookup yields CDR1 LNHNV and CDR2 YYDKDF (reference sequence). V was pared by 2 bases and J by 5 bases, with 9 bases between. As DNA, the CDR3 is TGTGCCACCAGCAGAAAGAGGGGAACTGAAGCTTTCTTT. It translates to CATSRKRGTEAFF.

The chain joins TRBV29-1 to TRBJ1-1; D gene unclear. The CDR3 length is 11 residues. Germline assignment: CDR1 SQVTM and CDR2 ANQGSEA. Trimming pared 3 bases from V and 1 base from J, leaving 3 bases between. CDR3 sequence reads: CSVDENTEAFF. In DNA form, the CDR3 reads TGCAGCGTTGACGAGAACACTGAAGCTTTCTTT.

This clonotype occurred a few times. The V and J genes are TRBV24-1 and TRBJ2-5; D possibly corresponds to TRBD1 (5 bases). The V end was cut by 0 bases, the J end by 4 bases, with 5 bases between. CDR3 length: 13 amino acids. The germline V gene has CDR1 KGHDR and CDR2 SFDVKD. CDR3 nucleotides: TGTGCCACCAGTGATTTGCAGGGAGAGACCCAGTACTTC. Translating gives CATSDLQGETQYF.

This clonotype has a single count. The chain uses TRBV7-6 and TRBJ1-1; D is undetermined. The germline gives CDR1 SGHVS, CDR2 FNYEAQ. CDR3 size: 15 residues. V lost 5 bases, J lost 1 base, and 14 bases lay in between. The CDR3: CASSLLDPKNTEAFF. The DNA of the CDR3 is TGTGCCAGCAGCCTCCTGGACCCCAAGAACACTGAAGCTTTCTTT.

There are a few counts of this clonotype. The V gene is TRBV20-1, the J gene TRBJ1-6; possibly TRBD1 for D (6 bases). Germline V lookup: CDR1 DFQATT, CDR2 SNEGSKA (reference sequence). CDR3 size: 14 residues. Trimming stripped 4 bases from V and 6 bases from J, with 13 bases between. The CDR3 DNA follows: TGCAGTGCTACCGACAGGTCCCTTAATTCACCCCTCCACTTT. Translated, it gives CSATDRSLNSPLHF.

The rearrangement uses TRBV18 and TRBJ1-3, with 7 bases identical to TRBD1. With V trimmed by 3 bases and J by 1 base, 6 bases remained unmatched. CDR3 size: 16 residues. Germline V CDR1 and CDR2: KGHSH, LQKENI. This chain's CDR3 is CASSPGTADSGNTIYF. The CDR3 DNA follows: TGTGCCAGCTCACCTGGGACAGCTGATTCTGGAAACACCATATATTTT.

The rearrangement uses TRBV4-2 and TRBJ1-2; 7 bases match TRBD1. The V gene end was trimmed by 4 bases and the J gene end by 3 bases; junction bases not matched to a gene: 5. This CDR3 is built from 14 residues. Germline V gives CDR1 LGHNA, CDR2 YNFKEQ. The CDR3 reads CASSPGRGYYGYTF. The CDR3 DNA sequence: TGTGCCAGCAGCCCCGGCAGGGGGTACTATGGCTACACCTTC.

V gene TRBV7-3 combines with J gene TRBJ2-1, with D maybe TRBD1 (5 bases). V dropped 1 base and J dropped 2 bases, with 12 bases sitting between them. Germline CDR1 is SGHTA and CDR2 is FQGTGA. This CDR3 region has 16 residues. In DNA form, the CDR3 reads TGTGCCAGCAGCTTAAATCAGGGTGAGGCCTACAATGAGCAGTTCTTC. Translation: CASSLNQGEAYNEQFF.

The chain links TRBV4-2 to TRBJ2-1, with TRBD2 identical over 13 bases. Losses at the gene ends were 4 bases for V and 4 bases for J; bases not matched to a gene: 16. The CDR3 spans 20 residues. Germline V lookup: CDR1 LGHNA, CDR2 YNFKEQ. CDR3 amino acids: CASSPHRGLAGAPVYNEQFF. CDR3 sequence (DNA): TGTGCCAGCAGCCCGCACAGAGGACTAGCGGGGGCTCCTGTTTACAATGAGCAGTTCTTC.

This clonotype has just a few counts. The genes are TRBV10-3 and TRBJ2-2, with 8 bases identical to TRBD1. Germline CDR1 is ENHRY and CDR2 is SYGVKD. The CDR3 has 15 residues. V lost 2 bases, J lost 1 base, and 0 bases stayed unmatched. The CDR3 loop is CAISEGQGNTGELFF. CDR3 in DNA: TGTGCCATCAGTGAGGGACAGGGGAACACCGGGGAGCTGTTTTTT.

V is TRBV6-5 and J is TRBJ2-2; D gene unclear. V was trimmed by 2 bases and J by 4 bases, leaving 11 bases between them. CDR3 length equals 15 residues. Looked up from germline, CDR1 is MNHEY and CDR2 is SVGAGI. The CDR3, as DNA: TGTGCCAGCAGTTACGCCGACATACCCACCGGGGAGCTGTTTTTT. This sequence encodes CASSYADIPTGELFF.

The chain combines TRBV4-1 with TRBJ2-3, with D possibly matching TRBD2 (5 bases). V was trimmed by 1 base and J by 4 bases, leaving 9 bases between them. The CDR3 consists of 14 residues. Germline assignment: CDR1 MGHRA and CDR2 YSYEKL. The CDR3 protein is CASSQVGVADTQYF. DNA for the CDR3: TGCGCCAGCAGCCAAGTCGGGGTGGCAGATACGCAGTATTTT.

This clonotype was seen only a few times. The CDR3 DNA is TGCAGTGCTAGAGGTCTAGTGGGGGAGACCCAGTACTTC. Its protein product is CSARGLVGETQYF. The chain links TRBV20-1 to TRBJ2-5; D call uncertain. The V end was cut by 1 base, the J end by 5 bases, with 11 bases between. Per the germline V gene, CDR1 is DFQATT and CDR2 is SNEGSKA (reference sequence). The CDR3 loop spans 13 amino acids.

The chain joins TRBV3-1 to TRBJ2-1, with D perhaps TRBD1 or TRBD2 (6 bases each). This CDR3 region has 14 residues. With 4 bases removed from V and 9 bases from J, the gap between germline ends came to 16 bases. Germline CDR1 is LGHDT and CDR2 is YNNKEL (reference sequence). This CDR3 is CASSLIRGPGEQFF. CDR3 nucleotide sequence: TGTGCCAGCAGCCTTATTCGGGGGCCCGGTGAGCAGTTCTTC.

This clonotype was counted between two and nine times. V is TRBV10-3 and J is TRBJ2-7, with D possibly TRBD1 on 6 matching bases. CDR1 and CDR2 (germline): ENHRY, SYGVKD. This CDR3 has 14 amino acids. Deletions cut 0 bases from V and 3 bases from J, with 9 bases between. The CDR3 DNA reads as TGTGCCATCAGTGAGTCAACAGGGCACTACGAGCAGTACTTC. Encoded protein: CAISESTGHYEQYF.

This chain joins TRBV5-6 and TRBJ2-5; tentative D call: TRBD2 (7 bases). CDR3 length: 16 amino acids. In germline, CDR1 is SGHDT, CDR2 YYEEEE. V was shortened by 5 bases and J by 0 bases, with 17 bases between the two germline ends. CDR3 DNA sequence: TGTGCCAGCAGTCTATTAGGGGGGGGGTACCAAGAGACCCAGTACTTC. As protein: CASSLLGGGYQETQYF.

This clonotype was observed a handful of times. This chain joins TRBV2 and TRBJ1-1; 8 bases line up with TRBD1. CDR1 SNHLY and CDR2 FYNNEI come from the germline V gene. V lost 7 bases, J lost 5 bases, and 9 bases stayed unmatched. This CDR3 contains 14 residues. CDR3 region: CASTVTGGTTEAFF. The CDR3 DNA is TGTGCCAGCACCGTAACAGGGGGGACAACTGAAGCTTTCTTT.

Here the CDR3 DNA reads TGTGCCAGCAGTGGAAAGGGGACAGGGAGCACTGAAGCTTTCTTT. It encodes CASSGKGTGSTEAFF. This sequence joins TRBV6-1 and TRBJ1-1; 9 bases match TRBD1. This CDR3 has 15 residues. Germline lookup yields CDR1 MNHNS and CDR2 SASEGT. V gave up 4 bases and J gave up 4 bases; unmatched junction bases: 7.

The rearrangement joins TRBV3-1 to TRBJ2-3; D call uncertain. The CDR3 has 17 amino acids. Trimming pared 1 base from V and 1 base from J, leaving 15 bases between. Germline V gene sequence: CDR1 LGHDT, CDR2 YNNKEL (reference sequence). The CDR3 region has the DNA TGTGCCAGCAGCCAAGGAAACCGGGTCTGGGGCACAGATACGCAGTATTTT. Translation gives CASSQGNRVWGTDTQYF.

The chain has TRBV5-1 and TRBJ2-4; weak D call: TRBD2 (5 bases). The CDR3 loop spans 16 amino acids. In germline, CDR1 is SGHRS, CDR2 YFSETQ. V was cut by 0 bases and J by 0 bases, with 10 bases left in between. The CDR3 region is CASSLGAELAKNIQYF. DNA for the CDR3: TGCGCCAGCAGCTTGGGAGCGGAACTAGCCAAAAACATTCAGTACTTC.

The chain has TRBV6-5 and TRBJ1-2; tentative D call: TRBD1 (6 bases). The CDR3 is 14 residues long. Trimming removed 0 bases from V and 3 bases from J, with 8 bases in between. Germline V gene lookup returns CDR1 MNHEY and CDR2 SVGAGI. CDR3 sequence reads: CASSYSGAYYGYTF. CDR3 DNA sequence: TGTGCCAGCAGTTACTCGGGGGCCTACTATGGCTACACCTTC.

This clonotype was seen a handful of times. The CDR3 DNA reads TGCGCCAGCAGTTCGAGGGGGCAATTGGGGGAGCTGTTTTTT. It specifies CASSSRGQLGELFF. The chain joins TRBV4-1 to TRBJ2-2; 7 bases fit TRBD1. CDR1 and CDR2 (germline): MGHRA, YSYEKL. The CDR3 consists of 14 residues. V shed 6 bases, J shed 8 bases, and the junction held 9 bases outside the gene matches.